This TCR beta chain was identified during a study of T cells in Graves' hyperthyroidism and ophthalmopathy. Across the study: The initial diagnosis was the point when peripheral blood was collected, ahead of any treatment.

Hyperthyroidism, newly diagnosed and lasting under 2 months, affected patients aged 18 to 65. The sample holds many counts of this clonotype. TCR beta CDR3 sequences were amplified from RNA transcripts. The primer set for the first-round RT-PCR of the TCR CDR3 was HTBI. From the multiplex PCR reads, TCRdb called clonotypes with MiXCR, one entry per CDR3 protein. The sample lists about 500,000 distinct CDR3 sequences, around 14% occurring once. The germline gives CDR1 SGHNT, CDR2 YENEEA. The CDR3 extends over 14 amino acids. V was cut by 5 bases and J by 0 bases, with 10 bases left in between. This receptor was identified in a woman between 18 and 29 years old with Graves' hyperthyroidism. Source material: blood. The chain couples TRBV11-3 to TRBJ1-1; no definite D call. The CDR3 is CASSQTLVNTEAFF. In DNA form, the CDR3 reads TGTGCCAGCAGCCAAACGCTCGTGAACACTGAAGCTTTCTTT.